The rows below give T cell receptor beta chains drawn from one sample of a study of blood T cell repertoires in COVID-19. Here immunoSEQ multiplex PCR was the method, and the copy in TCRdb shows in-frame clones only, minus some. The sample includes under 350,000 clones, around 90% seen only once; the top ten take about 1.2%. Input material: peripheral blood. These receptors came from a man aged 65 to 79 with acute or convalescent COVID-19. Each CDR3 is given with its conserved first and last residue. The D gene is left open where the match is weak. Rows may omit the clone size; those that give it use once, few, many or a size class.

V: TRBV4-2
length: 17
D: TRBD2
size: few
J: TRBJ2-7
CDR3: CASSQERGTSGGYEQYF
DNA: TGTGCCAGCAGCCAAGAACGCGGGACTAGCGGGGGGTACGAGCAGTACTTC

V: TRBV9
length: 14
D: .
size: .
J: TRBJ1-5
CDR3: CASSAGQPDQPQHF
DNA: TGTGCCAGCAGCGCAGGTCAGCCAGATCAGCCCCAGCATTTT

V: TRBV9
length: 15
D: TRBD1
size: .
J: TRBJ2-5
CDR3: CASSARTGAKETQYF
DNA: TGTGCCAGCAGCGCAAGGACAGGGGCTAAAGAGACCCAGTACTTC

V: TRBV5-1
length: 14
D: .
size: .
J: TRBJ1-1
CDR3: CASNWGVQNTEAFF
DNA: TGCGCCAGCAACTGGGGGGTTCAGAACACTGAAGCTTTCTTT

V: TRBV2
length: 11
D: .
size: once
J: TRBJ2-3
CDR3: CATTSTDTQYF
DNA: TGTGCCACCACTAGCACAGATACGCAGTATTTT

V: TRBV10-1
length: 13
D: .
size: .
J: TRBJ2-1
CDR3: CASSASPGNEQFF
DNA: TGCGCCAGCAGTGCGAGCCCGGGGAATGAGCAGTTCTTC

V: TRBV7-6
length: 14
D: .
size: .
J: TRBJ1-1
CDR3: CASSRGQFATEAFF
DNA: TGTGCCAGCAGTCGCGGACAGTTTGCCACTGAAGCTTTCTTT

V: TRBV30
length: 14
D: TRBD2
size: .
J: TRBJ2-7
CDR3: CAWSVSGLVHEQYF
DNA: TGTGCCTGGAGTGTATCGGGACTAGTCCACGAGCAGTACTTC

V: TRBV24-1
length: 14
D: .
size: .
J: TRBJ2-2
CDR3: CATRGGVGAGELFF
DNA: TGTGCCACCAGAGGTGGGGTCGGGGCCGGGGAGCTGTTTTTT

V: TRBV7-8
length: 16
D: .
size: once
J: TRBJ2-5
CDR3: CASSRASGSGQETQYF
DNA: TGTGCCAGCAGCCGAGCGAGCGGGTCAGGTCAAGAGACCCAGTACTTC

V: TRBV19
length: 15
D: .
size: .
J: TRBJ2-3
CDR3: CASSIRLGDTDTQYF
DNA: TGTGCCAGTAGTATCCGGCTGGGAGACACAGATACGCAGTATTTT

V: TRBV9
length: 17
D: .
size: .
J: TRBJ2-2
CDR3: CASSPTSAGPNTGELFF
DNA: TGTGCCAGCAGCCCTACCAGCGCGGGACCCAACACCGGGGAGCTGTTTTTT

V: TRBV5-6
length: 16
D: .
size: .
J: TRBJ2-2
CDR3: CASSLAFVGRNGELFF
DNA: TGTGCCAGCAGCCTGGCGTTTGTCGGTCGAAACGGGGAGCTGTTTTTT

V: TRBV24-1
length: 15
D: TRBD2
size: .
J: TRBJ2-5
CDR3: CATSPGTSGIETQYF
DNA: TGTGCCACCAGTCCCGGGACTAGCGGGATTGAGACCCAGTACTTC

V: TRBV18
length: 13
D: TRBD2
size: .
J: TRBJ2-1
CDR3: CASSGTTDNEQFF
DNA: TGTGCCAGCTCGGGGACTACCGACAATGAGCAGTTCTTC

V: TRBV27
length: 15
D: TRBD2
size: .
J: TRBJ2-7
CDR3: CASSRGLAGTYEQYF
DNA: TGTGCCAGCAGCCGCGGACTAGCGGGAACCTACGAGCAGTACTTC

V: TRBV28
length: 16
D: TRBD1
size: .
J: TRBJ1-2
CDR3: CASSLLRTGSNYGYTF
DNA: TGTGCCAGCAGTTTACTCCGGACAGGGTCTAACTATGGCTACACCTTC

V: TRBV27
length: 15
D: TRBD1
size: few
J: TRBJ2-7
CDR3: CASSRAGTGHSEQYF
DNA: TGTGCCAGCAGCCGAGCCGGGACAGGGCATTCCGAGCAGTACTTC

V: TRBV14
length: 16
D: TRBD1
size: .
J: TRBJ2-7
CDR3: CASSPRGPTGYHEQYF
DNA: TGTGCCAGCAGCCCCAGGGGACCGACAGGGTACCACGAGCAGTACTTC

V: TRBV19
length: 13
D: TRBD1
size: once
J: TRBJ1-2
CDR3: CASSNRGFLGYTF
DNA: TGTGCCAGTAGTAACAGGGGGTTCCTTGGCTACACCTTC

V: TRBV24-1
length: 20
D: .
size: .
J: TRBJ2-5
CDR3: CATSDPQFPGHEKPSETQYF
DNA: TGTGCCACCAGTGATCCACAATTTCCGGGACACGAAAAACCAAGTGAGACCCAGTACTTC

V: TRBV6-6
length: 15
D: TRBD2
size: once
J: TRBJ2-7
CDR3: CASSKLAGGVAWQYF
DNA: TGTGCCAGCAGTAAGCTAGCGGGAGGGGTAGCGTGGCAGTACTTC

V: TRBV11-2
length: 15
D: .
size: .
J: TRBJ2-7
CDR3: CASSSPTRNRYEQYF
DNA: TGTGCCAGCAGCTCCCCGACTAGAAATCGCTACGAGCAGTACTTC

V: TRBV27
length: 14
D: .
size: .
J: TRBJ1-2
CDR3: CASAAAGRDYGYTF
DNA: TGTGCCAGCGCCGCGGCCGGGAGGGACTATGGCTACACCTTC

V: TRBV15
length: 17
D: TRBD2
size: once
J: TRBJ2-7
CDR3: CATSRAPLPGGFHEQYF
DNA: TGTGCCACCAGCAGAGCCCCACTGCCGGGAGGGTTCCACGAGCAGTACTTC

V: TRBV7-2
length: 14
D: TRBD1
size: .
J: TRBJ1-1
CDR3: CASRTGQVNTEAFF
DNA: TGTGCCAGCAGGACGGGACAGGTGAACACTGAAGCTTTCTTT

V: TRBV5-1
length: 14
D: TRBD1
size: once
J: TRBJ2-1
CDR3: CASSLGQGVKEQFF
DNA: TGCGCCAGCAGCTTGGGACAGGGAGTAAAAGAGCAGTTCTTC

V: TRBV6-2/TRBV6-3
length: 16
D: TRBD1
size: .
J: TRBJ1-1
CDR3: CASSYRQGAVNTEAFF
DNA: TGTGCCAGCAGTTACCGACAGGGGGCGGTTAACACTGAAGCTTTCTTT

V: TRBV27
length: 15
D: TRBD2
size: once
J: TRBJ2-1
CDR3: CASSFSLLAVNEQFF
DNA: TGTGCCAGCAGTTTTAGTTTGCTAGCGGTCAATGAGCAGTTCTTC

V: TRBV19
length: 14
D: .
size: .
J: TRBJ1-1
CDR3: CASSPPMRGTEAFF
DNA: TGTGCCAGTTCCCCCCCGATGCGGGGCACTGAAGCTTTCTTT

V: TRBV7-2
length: 14
D: TRBD1
size: .
J: TRBJ1-4
CDR3: CASSPDRAGEKLFF
DNA: TGTGCCAGCAGCCCGGACAGGGCCGGAGAAAAACTGTTTTTT

V: TRBV28
length: 15
D: TRBD1
size: .
J: TRBJ2-7
CDR3: CASTQGTGRGYEQYF
DNA: TGTGCCAGCACCCAAGGGACAGGGAGAGGGTACGAGCAGTACTTC

V: TRBV6-5
length: 15
D: TRBD1
size: once
J: TRBJ1-2
CDR3: CASPKFVDRENGYTF
DNA: TGTGCCAGCCCGAAGTTTGTGGACAGGGAAAATGGCTACACCTTC

V: TRBV5-1
length: 16
D: TRBD2
size: .
J: TRBJ2-1
CDR3: CASSLVAAGGFGEQFF
DNA: TGCGCCAGCAGCTTGGTTGCAGCGGGGGGGTTCGGTGAGCAGTTCTTC

V: TRBV9
length: 15
D: TRBD1
size: .
J: TRBJ2-7
CDR3: CASSPDGTGPNEQYF
DNA: TGTGCCAGCAGCCCGGACGGGACAGGGCCCAACGAGCAGTACTTC

V: TRBV29-1
length: 14
D: TRBD1
size: .
J: TRBJ2-7
CDR3: CSVVWDRGQYEQYF
DNA: TGCAGCGTTGTCTGGGACAGGGGGCAGTACGAGCAGTACTTC

V: TRBV24-1
length: 15
D: TRBD1
size: once
J: TRBJ1-2
CDR3: CATSDPGQGVGGYTF
DNA: TGTGCCACCAGTGATCCGGGACAGGGGGTAGGTGGCTACACCTTC

V: TRBV5-1
length: 16
D: TRBD2
size: .
J: TRBJ2-5
CDR3: CASSLDSGGLQETQYF
DNA: TGCGCCAGCAGCTTGGACAGCGGGGGCCTTCAAGAGACCCAGTACTTC

V: TRBV20-1
length: 10
D: .
size: .
J: TRBJ2-7
CDR3: CSAFRELAYF
DNA: TGCAGTGCTTTCAGGGAATTAGCGTACTTC